The entry that follows covers one TCR beta chain sequence. These data are taken from a study of blood T cell repertoires in COVID-19. Study at large: The samples span acute and convalescent COVID-19 from the United States, Italy and Spain.

Here immunoSEQ multiplex PCR was the method, and the copy in TCRdb shows in-frame clones only, minus some. The sample has 130,000 to 150,000 clones, about 80% seen once. The CDR3 runs to 13 residues. The V gene's germline CDR1 is KGHSH and CDR2 LQKENI. The V and J ends lost 2 bases and 9 bases respectively, with 11 bases between them. V and J are TRBV18 and TRBJ2-4; no firm D call. This receptor was taken from a human donor in a cohort sampled during active COVID-19. Sequencing was performed on peripheral blood. CDR3 coding DNA: TGTGCCAGCTCACCAGAGTCCCCAGGCATTCAGTACTTC. Its translation is CASSPESPGIQYF.